This T cell receptor (beta chain) was retrieved from a study of identical twins. Study observations and caveats: Invariant MAIT and iNKT cells are populations that could partly confound zero-insertion analyses.

The CDR3 loop spans 16 amino acids. CDR1 and CDR2 from the germline V gene are MNHNS and SASEGT. Deletions cut 6 bases from V and 14 bases from J, with 26 bases between. This clonotype was seen a handful of times. The antigen is not known. From the 5' RACE reads, TCRdb called clonotypes with MiXCR, one entry per CDR3 protein. The repertoire consists of over 500,000 distinct CDR3 sequences, with 20% to 25% occurring once and the leading ten covering under 0.95%. These data were also reused for a study on T cells expressing NK-cell markers. From that second work: Sorted CD3+CD56-NKG2C+, CD3+CD56+NKG2C+ and CD3+CD56+NKG2C- T cells supplied the TCR beta repertoires. In the group of eight sequenced donors, seven were HCMV-seropositive and one was seronegative. CD8+ T cells in six donors included dominant NKG2C+ clonotypes at roughly 1.0-8%.

The TCR originated in a young woman in good health. Sample: CD4+ T cells sorted from blood. The chain recombines TRBV6-1 with TRBJ1-6; maybe TRBD1 (6 bases). The CDR3: CASSPVGGADLSALHF. CDR3 nucleotide sequence: TGTGCCAGCAGCCCCGTGGGGGGGGCGGATTTGTCGGCCCTCCACTTT.